The clone carrying this TCR beta chain was recorded a few times. CDR3 size: 11 residues. V lost 3 bases to trimming and J lost 8 bases, with 5 bases between them. This sample is drawn from a study of CD8 T cells in Susac syndrome. Sequencing of TCR beta covered CD8+ and CD4+ T cells obtained from blood. The controls were healthy donors who were matched for age and sex. CD8+ and CD4+ T cells were negatively isolated; TEMRA cells were FACS-enriched. An amount of RNA that ranged from roughly 0.45 to 1 ug was reverse transcribed with random hexamers. TCR beta CDR3 was amplified by immunoSEQ multiplex PCR. This amplification extended across 54 Vbeta and 13 Jbeta segments. TCRdb independently ran MiXCR on the immunoSEQ multiplex PCR reads; one entry per CDR3 protein. The sample records about 120,000 distinct CDR3 sequences, about 90% being singletons.

The rearrangement joins TRBV12-3 or TRBV12-4 to TRBJ2-1; D not certain. The origin of this receptor is a human donor in good health. The sample was CD8+ T cells from PBMCs. The CDR3: CASSLGDEQFF. CDR3 coding DNA: TGTGCCAGCAGTTTGGGCGATGAGCAGTTCTTC.